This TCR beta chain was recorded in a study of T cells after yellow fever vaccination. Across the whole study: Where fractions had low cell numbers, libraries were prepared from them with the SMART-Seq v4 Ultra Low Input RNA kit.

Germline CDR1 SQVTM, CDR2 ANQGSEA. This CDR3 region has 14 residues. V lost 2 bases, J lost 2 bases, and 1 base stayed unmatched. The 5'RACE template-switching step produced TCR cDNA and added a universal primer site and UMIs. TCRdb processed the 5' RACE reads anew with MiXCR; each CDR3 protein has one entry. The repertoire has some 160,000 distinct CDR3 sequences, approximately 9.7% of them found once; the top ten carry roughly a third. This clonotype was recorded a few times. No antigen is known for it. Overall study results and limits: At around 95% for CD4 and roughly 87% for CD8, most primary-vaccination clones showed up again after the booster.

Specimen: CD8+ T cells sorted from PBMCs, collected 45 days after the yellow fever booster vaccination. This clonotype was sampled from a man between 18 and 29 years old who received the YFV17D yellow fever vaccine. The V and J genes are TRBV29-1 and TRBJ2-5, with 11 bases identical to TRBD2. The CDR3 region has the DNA TGCAGCGTTGAACTAGCGGGGGGACAAGAGACCCAGTACTTC. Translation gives CSVELAGGQETQYF.